One T cell receptor (beta chain) is described in this entry. Antigen: not known. This sample is drawn from a study of pediatric ulcerative colitis. Each sample received Survey-level depth of up to 500,000 reads. The assay was immunoSEQ multiplex PCR, and TCRdb's table has in-frame clones only and misses some. The table records 60,000 or so clones, about three quarters of them present only once. Whole-study results and caveats: Compared with controls, ulcerative colitis showed greater blood-rectum clone sharing. No controls had the two rectal clonotypes shared by ulcerative colitis patients. Rectal repertoires separated controls, mild-moderate and acute severe colitis.

Germline V lookup: CDR1 MNHEY, CDR2 SMNVEV (reference sequence). Trimming took off 1 base at V and 4 bases at J, with 6 bases between the two ends. CDR3 length equals 13 residues. The receptor's source is a boy aged 5-17 years with moderate ulcerative colitis. This chain joins TRBV27 and TRBJ2-3; no clear D gene. Sequences were obtained from blood. The CDR3 nucleotides read TGTGCCAGCAGTTTATGGGAAGCAGATACGCAGTATTTT. Protein sequence: CASSLWEADTQYF.